These T cell receptor beta chains were read from a single sample in a study of T cells in Graves' hyperthyroidism and ophthalmopathy. TCRdb analysed the multiplex PCR reads with MiXCR anew, one entry per CDR3 protein. Here the sample spans 460,000 or so distinct CDR3 sequences, approximately 15% being singletons. The sequenced sample consisted of blood. The receptors here all came from a woman younger than 35 with Graves' hyperthyroidism. The CDR3 runs from the conserved cysteine through the conserved F or W. Each record gives: CDR3 protein, CDR3 DNA, clone size, V gene, J gene, D gene. D genes are given only for firm matches. The size of a clone is reported for some rows only, either as once, few or many, or as a class for expanded clones.

CDR3aa: CASSIGGENYNEQFF; CDR3nt: TGTGCCAGTAGTATAGGTGGAGAGAACTACAATGAGCAGTTCTTC; abundance: few; v_gene: TRBV19; j_gene: TRBJ2-1; d_gene: .
CDR3aa: CSAERGRAAFF; CDR3nt: TGCAGCGCTGAACGGGGCAGGGCTGCTTTCTTT; abundance: many; v_gene: TRBV29-1; j_gene: TRBJ1-1; d_gene: .
CDR3aa: CASSFEWGNGYTF; CDR3nt: TGTGCCAGCAGCTTCGAGTGGGGGAATGGCTACACCTTC; abundance: .; v_gene: TRBV7-6; j_gene: TRBJ1-2; d_gene: .
CDR3aa: CASSSRGLAGFTDTQYF; CDR3nt: TGTGCCAGCAGCAGCAGGGGGTTAGCGGGGTTTACAGATACGCAGTATTTT; abundance: .; v_gene: TRBV13; j_gene: TRBJ2-3; d_gene: .
CDR3aa: CASSYSEAGANVLTF; CDR3nt: TGTGCCAGCAGTTACTCAGAGGCTGGGGCCAACGTCCTGACTTTC; abundance: few; v_gene: TRBV6-5; j_gene: TRBJ2-6; d_gene: .
CDR3aa: CSATRQTEAFF; CDR3nt: TGCAGTGCCACTCGGCAGACTGAAGCTTTCTTT; abundance: many; v_gene: TRBV20-1; j_gene: TRBJ1-1; d_gene: .
CDR3aa: CASSRPGLSTYEQYF; CDR3nt: TGTGCCAGCTCACGACCGGGACTCAGCACCTACGAGCAGTACTTC; abundance: .; v_gene: TRBV2; j_gene: TRBJ2-7; d_gene: .
CDR3aa: CASKPDLDTGELFF; CDR3nt: TGTGCCAGCAAGCCTGACCTAGACACCGGGGAGCTGTTTTTT; abundance: many; v_gene: TRBV2; j_gene: TRBJ2-2; d_gene: .
CDR3aa: CASSSGLAGESDTQYF; CDR3nt: TGTGCCAGCAGCTCAGGACTAGCGGGAGAGTCAGATACGCAGTATTTT; abundance: .; v_gene: TRBV7-3; j_gene: TRBJ2-3; d_gene: TRBD2
CDR3aa: CASSYNWGANTGELFF; CDR3nt: TGTGCCAGCAGTTACAACTGGGGAGCGAACACCGGGGAGCTGTTTTTT; abundance: .; v_gene: TRBV6-9; j_gene: TRBJ2-2; d_gene: .
CDR3aa: CATSLKGSREKLFF; CDR3nt: TGTGCCACCTCACTAAAGGGCTCCCGGGAAAAACTGTTTTTT; abundance: many; v_gene: TRBV7-8; j_gene: TRBJ1-4; d_gene: .
CDR3aa: CASSPVPGNEQFF; CDR3nt: TGTGCCAGCAGTCCAGTGCCGGGAAATGAGCAGTTCTTC; abundance: many; v_gene: TRBV27; j_gene: TRBJ2-1; d_gene: .
CDR3aa: CASSLKGPTEYTGELFF; CDR3nt: TGTGCCAGCAGTTTAAAAGGACCGACAGAGTACACCGGGGAGCTGTTTTTT; abundance: few; v_gene: TRBV27; j_gene: TRBJ2-2; d_gene: .
CDR3aa: CASSQSSSGGTDTQYF; CDR3nt: TGTGCCAGCAGCCAATCTTCTAGCGGGGGCACAGATACGCAGTATTTT; abundance: many; v_gene: TRBV12-3/TRBV12-4; j_gene: TRBJ2-3; d_gene: TRBD2
CDR3aa: CATKTSGRRGTDTQYF; CDR3nt: TGTGCCACCAAGACTAGCGGGAGGAGAGGTACAGATACGCAGTATTTT; abundance: many; v_gene: TRBV12-3/TRBV12-4; j_gene: TRBJ2-3; d_gene: TRBD2
CDR3aa: CASKGQPGEPLHF; CDR3nt: TGTGCCAGCAAAGGACAGCCGGGCGAACCCCTCCACTTT; abundance: many; v_gene: TRBV2; j_gene: TRBJ1-6; d_gene: .
CDR3aa: CASSFAQGYRDEQFF; CDR3nt: TGTGCCAGCAGTTTCGCGCAGGGGTACCGCGATGAGCAGTTCTTC; abundance: many; v_gene: TRBV27; j_gene: TRBJ2-1; d_gene: .
CDR3aa: CSARDRAVLGEQYF; CDR3nt: TGCAGTGCTAGAGATCGAGCGGTTTTAGGTGAGCAGTACTTC; abundance: few; v_gene: TRBV20-1; j_gene: TRBJ2-7; d_gene: .
CDR3aa: CASRMLAGFGDNEQFF; CDR3nt: TGTGCCAGCAGAATGCTAGCGGGATTCGGGGACAATGAGCAGTTCTTC; abundance: .; v_gene: TRBV6-2/TRBV6-3; j_gene: TRBJ2-1; d_gene: TRBD2
CDR3aa: CIARIDSHYGYTF; CDR3nt: TGCATTGCTAGAATCGACAGCCACTATGGCTACACCTTC; abundance: .; v_gene: TRBV20-1; j_gene: TRBJ1-2; d_gene: .
CDR3aa: CASSLVERLSFEAFF; CDR3nt: TGTGCCAGCAGCTTGGTCGAGAGGTTATCGTTTGAAGCTTTCTTT; abundance: few; v_gene: TRBV5-6; j_gene: TRBJ1-1; d_gene: .
CDR3aa: CASRPTSRDPYGYTF; CDR3nt: TGTGCCAGCAGGCCGACATCCAGGGATCCCTATGGCTACACCTTC; abundance: many; v_gene: TRBV3-1; j_gene: TRBJ1-2; d_gene: .
CDR3aa: CASSMKGAGTEAFF; CDR3nt: TGTGCCAGTAGTATGAAGGGGGCAGGGACTGAAGCTTTCTTT; abundance: many; v_gene: TRBV19; j_gene: TRBJ1-1; d_gene: TRBD1
CDR3aa: CSARDLGGWNIQYF; CDR3nt: TGCAGTGCTAGAGATCTTGGTGGGTGGAACATTCAGTACTTC; abundance: .; v_gene: TRBV20-1; j_gene: TRBJ2-4; d_gene: .
CDR3aa: CASSEGNRVWNTEAFF; CDR3nt: TGTGCCAGCAGTGAAGGGAACCGAGTCTGGAACACTGAAGCTTTCTTT; abundance: many; v_gene: TRBV6-1; j_gene: TRBJ1-1; d_gene: .
CDR3aa: CASSLGVGGGFHNEQFF; CDR3nt: TGTGCCAGCAGCTTAGGGGTCGGGGGGGGATTCCACAATGAGCAGTTCTTC; abundance: many; v_gene: TRBV11-3; j_gene: TRBJ2-1; d_gene: TRBD2
CDR3aa: CAWSVGPGANVLTF; CDR3nt: TGTGCCTGGAGTGTTGGTCCTGGGGCCAACGTCCTGACTTTC; abundance: many; v_gene: TRBV30; j_gene: TRBJ2-6; d_gene: .
CDR3aa: CASSHGSAGELFF; CDR3nt: TGTGCCAGCAGCCATGGGAGCGCCGGGGAGCTGTTTTTT; abundance: many; v_gene: TRBV14; j_gene: TRBJ2-2; d_gene: .
CDR3aa: CASLRGMVGELFF; CDR3nt: TGTGCCTCGCTCAGGGGTATGGTCGGGGAGCTGTTTTTT; abundance: many; v_gene: TRBV30; j_gene: TRBJ2-2; d_gene: .
CDR3aa: CASSLRVAKMGDIQYF; CDR3nt: TGTGCCAGCAGTTTAAGGGTTGCGAAGATGGGAGACATTCAGTACTTC; abundance: many; v_gene: TRBV12-3/TRBV12-4; j_gene: TRBJ2-4; d_gene: .
CDR3aa: CASSLTLSTDTQYF; CDR3nt: TGTGCCAGCAGCCTAACCCTGTCCACAGATACGCAGTATTTT; abundance: many; v_gene: TRBV7-6; j_gene: TRBJ2-3; d_gene: .
CDR3aa: CASSVGGSTYNEQFF; CDR3nt: TGTGCCAGCAGCGTGGGAGGTTCGACCTACAATGAGCAGTTCTTC; abundance: few; v_gene: TRBV9; j_gene: TRBJ2-1; d_gene: .
CDR3aa: CATSQAAAYEQYF; CDR3nt: TGTGCCACCAGTCAGGCGGCCGCGTACGAGCAGTACTTC; abundance: .; v_gene: TRBV24-1; j_gene: TRBJ2-7; d_gene: .
CDR3aa: CASSGSYGTQYF; CDR3nt: TGTGCCAGCAGCGGGAGTTATGGGACCCAGTACTTC; abundance: many; v_gene: TRBV27; j_gene: TRBJ2-5; d_gene: .
CDR3aa: CASSEALPDTDTQYF; CDR3nt: TGTGCCAGCAGTGAAGCGCTTCCCGACACAGATACGCAGTATTTT; abundance: many; v_gene: TRBV2; j_gene: TRBJ2-3; d_gene: .
CDR3aa: CASSRGGGLNTEAFF; CDR3nt: TGCGCCAGCAGCCGCGGGGGGGGGCTGAACACTGAAGCTTTCTTT; abundance: .; v_gene: TRBV5-1; j_gene: TRBJ1-1; d_gene: .
CDR3aa: CASSSQQYTEAFF; CDR3nt: TGTGCCAGCAGCTCCCAACAGTACACTGAAGCTTTCTTT; abundance: many; v_gene: TRBV12-3/TRBV12-4; j_gene: TRBJ1-1; d_gene: .
CDR3aa: CASSSRPTDYNEQFF; CDR3nt: TGTGCCAGCAGCTCCAGACCAACAGATTACAATGAGCAGTTCTTC; abundance: many; v_gene: TRBV11-2; j_gene: TRBJ2-1; d_gene: .
CDR3aa: CASRQDRGLWETQYF; CDR3nt: TGTGCCAGCAGACAAGACAGGGGTCTATGGGAGACCCAGTACTTC; abundance: .; v_gene: TRBV7-8; j_gene: TRBJ2-5; d_gene: TRBD1
CDR3aa: CASGPGSYEQYF; CDR3nt: TGTGCCAGCGGTCCGGGGTCCTACGAGCAGTACTTC; abundance: few; v_gene: TRBV6-1; j_gene: TRBJ2-7; d_gene: .
CDR3aa: CSVRLPSGKSYNEQFF; CDR3nt: TGCAGTGTTCGTCTCCCTAGCGGGAAATCCTACAATGAGCAGTTCTTC; abundance: few; v_gene: TRBV20-1; j_gene: TRBJ2-1; d_gene: TRBD2
CDR3aa: CATSDRRDRKNIRYF; CDR3nt: TGTGCCACCAGTGATCGCCGGGACCGGAAAAACATTCGGTACTTC; abundance: .; v_gene: TRBV24-1; j_gene: TRBJ2-4; d_gene: .
CDR3aa: CATSDPRVGGTEAFF; CDR3nt: TGTGCCACCAGTGACCCCCGGGTAGGTGGGACTGAAGCTTTCTTT; abundance: many; v_gene: TRBV24-1; j_gene: TRBJ1-1; d_gene: .
CDR3aa: CASGLPSSGPNQPQHF; CDR3nt: TGTGCTAGTGGTTTGCCTTCTTCCGGGCCCAATCAGCCCCAGCATTTT; abundance: few; v_gene: TRBV12-5; j_gene: TRBJ1-5; d_gene: .
CDR3aa: CASSSIQGQNTIYF; CDR3nt: TGTGCCAGCAGCTCCATCCAGGGGCAAAACACCATATATTTT; abundance: .; v_gene: TRBV11-2; j_gene: TRBJ1-3; d_gene: .
CDR3aa: CASSLGPGNTEAFF; CDR3nt: TGTGCCAGCAGCTTAGGGCCGGGGAACACTGAAGCTTTCTTT; abundance: many; v_gene: TRBV7-3; j_gene: TRBJ1-1; d_gene: .
CDR3aa: CASSEFVQGGYTF; CDR3nt: TGTGCCAGCAGTGAATTTGTCCAGGGCGGCTACACCTTC; abundance: many; v_gene: TRBV6-1; j_gene: TRBJ1-2; d_gene: .
CDR3aa: CASSFTFNYEQYF; CDR3nt: TGCGCCAGCAGCTTTACTTTCAACTACGAGCAGTACTTC; abundance: .; v_gene: TRBV5-1; j_gene: TRBJ2-7; d_gene: .
CDR3aa: CASSLGRGLDIQYF; CDR3nt: TGCGCCAGCAGCTTGGGGAGGGGCCTGGACATTCAGTACTTC; abundance: .; v_gene: TRBV5-1; j_gene: TRBJ2-4; d_gene: .
CDR3aa: CAWSGLGETQYF; CDR3nt: TGTGCCTGGTCAGGACTCGGAGAGACCCAGTACTTC; abundance: many; v_gene: TRBV30; j_gene: TRBJ2-5; d_gene: .